The 3 T cell receptor beta chains given below trace back to one sample, sequenced in a study of blood T cell repertoires in COVID-19. TCRdb's table, derived via immunoSEQ multiplex PCR, lists solely in-frame clones and lacks some. The table lists 200,000 or so clones, approximately 84% of them singletons. The sample comprised peripheral blood. Receptors were obtained from a man aged 50 to 59 who had recovered from COVID-19.

Details on this clone: This same CDR3 is encoded by further DNA sequences in the sample. The rearrangement links TRBV30 to TRBJ1-5; D unclear. Germline V gene lookup returns CDR1 GTSNPN and CDR2 SVGIG (reference sequence). V was clipped by 0 bases and J by 4 bases, with 7 bases between them. The CDR3 consists of 13 residues. The CDR3 spells CAWSVRGNQPQHF. The CDR3 DNA follows: TGTGCCTGGAGTGTACGGGGTAATCAGCCCCAGCATTTT.

V and J are TRBV14 and TRBJ1-2; TRBD1 is a possible D gene (5 bases). The CDR3 is made up of 14 amino acids. Germline V gene data show CDR1 as SGHDN and CDR2 as FVKESK. V gave up 0 bases and J gave up 6 bases, with 11 bases separating them. CDR3 amino acids: CASSQDITGDGYTF. The CDR3 nucleotides are TGTGCCAGCAGCCAAGATATAACAGGAGATGGCTACACCTTC.

This clone was observed a few times. This chain links TRBV6-5 with TRBJ2-5, with 7 bases matching TRBD1. This CDR3 has 15 residues. V lost 7 bases, J lost 5 bases, and 13 bases stayed unmatched. CDR1 is MNHEY and CDR2 is SVGAGI in the germline V gene. CDR3: CASTLSTGRGETQYF. The DNA for the CDR3 is TGTGCCAGCACTCTATCGACAGGGAGAGGGGAGACCCAGTACTTC.